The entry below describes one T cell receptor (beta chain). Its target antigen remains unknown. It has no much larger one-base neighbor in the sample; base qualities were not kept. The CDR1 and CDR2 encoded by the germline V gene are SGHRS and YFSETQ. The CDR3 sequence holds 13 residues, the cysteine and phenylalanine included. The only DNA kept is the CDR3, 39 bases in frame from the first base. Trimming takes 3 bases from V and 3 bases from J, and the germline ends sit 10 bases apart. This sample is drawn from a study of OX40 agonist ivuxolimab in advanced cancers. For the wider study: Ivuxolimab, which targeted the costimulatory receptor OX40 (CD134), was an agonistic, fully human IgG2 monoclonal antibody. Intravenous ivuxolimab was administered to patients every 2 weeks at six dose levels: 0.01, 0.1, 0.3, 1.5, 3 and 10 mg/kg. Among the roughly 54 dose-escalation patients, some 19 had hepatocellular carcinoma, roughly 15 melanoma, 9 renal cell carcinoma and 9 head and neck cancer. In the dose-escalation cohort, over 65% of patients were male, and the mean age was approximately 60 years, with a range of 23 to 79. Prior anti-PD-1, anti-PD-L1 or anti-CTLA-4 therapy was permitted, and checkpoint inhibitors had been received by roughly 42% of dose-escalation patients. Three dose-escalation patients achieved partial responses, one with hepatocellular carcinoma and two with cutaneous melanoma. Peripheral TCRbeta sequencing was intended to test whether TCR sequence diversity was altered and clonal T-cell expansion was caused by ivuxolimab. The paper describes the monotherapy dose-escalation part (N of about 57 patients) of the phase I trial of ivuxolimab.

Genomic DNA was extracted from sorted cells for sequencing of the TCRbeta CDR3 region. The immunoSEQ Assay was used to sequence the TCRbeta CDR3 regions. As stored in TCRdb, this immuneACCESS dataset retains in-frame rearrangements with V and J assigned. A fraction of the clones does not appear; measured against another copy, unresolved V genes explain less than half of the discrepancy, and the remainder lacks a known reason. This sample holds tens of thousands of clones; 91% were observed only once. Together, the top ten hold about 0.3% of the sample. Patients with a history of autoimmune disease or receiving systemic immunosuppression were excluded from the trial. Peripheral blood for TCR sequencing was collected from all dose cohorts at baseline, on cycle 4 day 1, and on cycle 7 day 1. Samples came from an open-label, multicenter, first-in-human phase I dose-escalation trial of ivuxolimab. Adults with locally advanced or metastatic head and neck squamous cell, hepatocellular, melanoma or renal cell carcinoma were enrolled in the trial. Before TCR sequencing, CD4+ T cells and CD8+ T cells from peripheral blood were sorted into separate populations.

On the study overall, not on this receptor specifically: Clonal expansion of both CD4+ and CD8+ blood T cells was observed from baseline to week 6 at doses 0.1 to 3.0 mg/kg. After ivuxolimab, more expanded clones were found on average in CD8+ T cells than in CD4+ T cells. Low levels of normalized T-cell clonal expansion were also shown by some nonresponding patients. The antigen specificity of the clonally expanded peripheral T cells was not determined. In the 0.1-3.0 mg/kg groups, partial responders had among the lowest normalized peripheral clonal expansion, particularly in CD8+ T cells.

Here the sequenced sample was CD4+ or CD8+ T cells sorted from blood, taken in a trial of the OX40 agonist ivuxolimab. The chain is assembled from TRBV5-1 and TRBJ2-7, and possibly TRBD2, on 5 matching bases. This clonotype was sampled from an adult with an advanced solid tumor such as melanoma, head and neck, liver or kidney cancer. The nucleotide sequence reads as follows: TGCGCCAGCAGCTCGCTAGCCCTCTACGAGCAGTACTTC. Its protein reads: CASSSLALYEQYF.